This TCR beta chain was identified in a study of identical twins. Each CDR3 protein is one row after TCRdb ran MiXCR on the 5' RACE reads. The table records roughly 1,500,000 distinct CDR3 sequences, around 33% of them present only once. The length of the CDR3 is 13 residues. Germline CDR1 SGHRS, CDR2 YFSETQ. The V end lost 4 bases, the J end lost 13 bases, and 18 bases lay between the germline ends. The sequenced material came from cord blood. The source of this sequence is a newborn girl in good health. The V gene is TRBV5-1, the J gene TRBJ2-4; D perhaps matches TRBD1 (5 bases). In DNA, the CDR3 is TGCGCCAGCAGCCCGGACACCTTTGAGGAGCAGTACTTC. This encodes CASSPDTFEEQYF. Drawing the rest from reference TRBV5-1 and TRBJ2-4, the complete variable domain is KAGVTQTPRYLIKTRGQQVTLSCSPISGHRSVSWYQQTPGQGLQFLFEYFSETQRNKGNFPGRFSGRQFSNSRSEMNVSTLELGDSALYLCASSPDTFEEQYFGAGTRLSVL.